Described below is a single TCR beta chain sequence and its context. What it binds is unknown. Generated by immunoSEQ multiplex PCR, the TCRdb table keeps only in-frame clones and is missing some. The table lists under 110,000 clones, 75% to 90% of them singletons, with approximately 5.4% in the top ten. From germline, CDR1 is MNHEY and CDR2 SVGAGI. Germline trimming cut 6 bases from V and 2 bases from J; bases unmatched to any gene: 3. This CDR3 contains 13 residues. The record originates from a study of T cell responses to AZD1222 COVID-19 vaccine. On the study more broadly: Second-dose timings of about 4 or about 12 weeks were pooled. General study findings and limits: Dominant CD4 TCR responses targeted spike regions 160-218 and 743-854. Spike-specific TCR breadth and depth rose after two AZD1222 doses.

The receptor was isolated from an adult in good health. Sequencing used peripheral blood, obtained on day 0 of AZD1222 vaccination. This sequence joins TRBV6-5 and TRBJ1-2; 7 positions match TRBD1. This CDR3 reads CASRQTGNYGYTF. The CDR3 region has the DNA TGTGCCAGCAGGCAGACAGGGAACTATGGCTACACCTTC.